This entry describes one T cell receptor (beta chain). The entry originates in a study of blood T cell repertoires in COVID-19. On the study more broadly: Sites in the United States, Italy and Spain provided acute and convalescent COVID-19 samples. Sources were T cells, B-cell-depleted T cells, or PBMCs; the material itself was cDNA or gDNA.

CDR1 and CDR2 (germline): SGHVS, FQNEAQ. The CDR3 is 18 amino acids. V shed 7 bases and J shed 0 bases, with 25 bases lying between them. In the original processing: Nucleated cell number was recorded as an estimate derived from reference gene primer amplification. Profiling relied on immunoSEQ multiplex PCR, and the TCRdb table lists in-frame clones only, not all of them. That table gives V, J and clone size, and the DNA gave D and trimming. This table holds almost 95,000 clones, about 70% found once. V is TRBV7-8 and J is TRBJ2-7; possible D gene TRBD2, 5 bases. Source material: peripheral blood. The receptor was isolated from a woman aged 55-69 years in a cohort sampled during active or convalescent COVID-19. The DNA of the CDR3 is TGTGCCAGCAAGCTTAAGAGCGGCGTGGGCCCGGACTCCTACGAGCAGTACTTC. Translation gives CASKLKSGVGPDSYEQYF.